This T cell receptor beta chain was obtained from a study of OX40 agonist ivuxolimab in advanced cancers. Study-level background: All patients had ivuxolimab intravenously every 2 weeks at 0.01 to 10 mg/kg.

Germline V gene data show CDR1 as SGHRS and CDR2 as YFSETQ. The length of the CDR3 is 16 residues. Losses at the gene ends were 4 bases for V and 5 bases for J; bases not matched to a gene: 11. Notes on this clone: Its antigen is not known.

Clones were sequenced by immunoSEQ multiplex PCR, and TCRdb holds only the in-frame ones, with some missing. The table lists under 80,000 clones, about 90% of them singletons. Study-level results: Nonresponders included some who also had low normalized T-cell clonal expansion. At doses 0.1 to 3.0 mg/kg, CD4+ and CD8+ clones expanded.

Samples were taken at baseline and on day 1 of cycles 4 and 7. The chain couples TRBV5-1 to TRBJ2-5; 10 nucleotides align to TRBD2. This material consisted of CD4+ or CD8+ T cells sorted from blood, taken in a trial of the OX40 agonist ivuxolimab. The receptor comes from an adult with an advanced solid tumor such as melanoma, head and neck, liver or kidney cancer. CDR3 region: CASSPPVGAGGETQYF. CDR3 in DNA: TGCGCCAGCAGCCCGCCTGTAGGAGCGGGGGGGGAGACCCAGTACTTC.